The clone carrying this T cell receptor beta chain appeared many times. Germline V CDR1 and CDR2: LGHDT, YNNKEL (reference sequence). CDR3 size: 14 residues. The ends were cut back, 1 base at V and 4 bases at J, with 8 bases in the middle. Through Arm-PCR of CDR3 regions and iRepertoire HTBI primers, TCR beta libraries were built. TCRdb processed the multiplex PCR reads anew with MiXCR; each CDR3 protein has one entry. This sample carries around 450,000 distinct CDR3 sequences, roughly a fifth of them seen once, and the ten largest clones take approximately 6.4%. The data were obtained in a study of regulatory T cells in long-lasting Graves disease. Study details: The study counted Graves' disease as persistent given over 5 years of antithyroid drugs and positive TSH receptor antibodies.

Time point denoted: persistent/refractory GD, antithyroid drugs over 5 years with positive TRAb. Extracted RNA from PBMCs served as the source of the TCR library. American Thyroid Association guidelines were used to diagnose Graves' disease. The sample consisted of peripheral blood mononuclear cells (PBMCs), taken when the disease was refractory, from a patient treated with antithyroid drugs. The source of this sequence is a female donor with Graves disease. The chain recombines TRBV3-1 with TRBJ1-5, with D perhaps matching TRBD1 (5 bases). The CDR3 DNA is TGTGCCAGCAGCCAAGGGACAAATAATCAGCCCCAGCATTTT. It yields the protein CASSQGTNNQPQHF.